This T cell receptor beta chain was observed in a study of T cell responses to AZD1222 COVID-19 vaccine. This CDR3 spans 15 amino acids. CDR1 and CDR2 (germline): MNHNS, SASEGT. V was cut by 1 base and J by 8 bases, with 14 bases left in between. Produced via immunoSEQ multiplex PCR; TCRdb's table is partial and in-frame only. This table has roughly 120,000 clones, approximately 85% appearing once. This TCR derives from an adult in good health. The material sequenced was peripheral blood, taken on day 0 of AZD1222 vaccination. The rearrangement links TRBV6-1 to TRBJ1-4, with D possibly matching TRBD1 (5 bases). CDR3 DNA: TGTGCCAGCAGTGAAGGAGGGGTGGCGAAAGAAAAACTGTTTTTT. This encodes CASSEGGVAKEKLFF.